This T cell receptor beta chain was captured in a study of shared clonotypes between healthy human individuals. This clone was found a few times. Its antigen is currently unknown. Genomic DNA (from each subset) was split evenly across several immunoSEQ plates. Measured with immunoSEQ multiplex PCR; TCRdb has only the in-frame clones, and not every one. Of hundreds of thousands of clones listed, 60% to 75% are singletons. The V and J ends lost 6 bases and 14 bases, in that order; junction bases with no gene match: 12. CDR3 length equals 13 residues. Germline assignment: CDR1 MDHEN and CDR2 SYDVKM. The study, taken as a whole, reports: Clonotypes not shared had lower generation probabilities than those common to all four donors. Naive CD4 clonotype sharing across four donors was roughly 5%.

The gene calls are TRBV28 and TRBJ2-1; 8 bases are a match to TRBD2. Sequencing was done on a sample of memory CD4+ T cells sorted from blood. Subset described: CD45RA-negative fraction. This sequence originates from a woman aged 30 to 39 in good health. In DNA, the CDR3 is TGTGCCAGCAGCACCCTAAGGGACGGGAGGGAGTTCTTC. Amino acid sequence: CASSTLRDGREFF.